This T cell receptor (beta chain) was recovered during a study of T cells in Graves' hyperthyroidism and ophthalmopathy. Overall study context: Peripheral blood draws took place at initial diagnosis, ahead of any treatment.

Study results and limitations: Among clonotypes expanded in thyroid above 0.001, most were also found in blood.

TCR beta CDR3 sequences were amplified from RNA transcripts. A set of HTBI primers served as the primers for a first-round RT-PCR of the TCR CDR3. TCRdb processed the multiplex PCR reads anew with MiXCR; each CDR3 protein has one entry. The table records around 420,000 distinct CDR3 sequences, roughly an eighth of them present only once. CDR3 length equals 14 residues. Germline CDR1 SQVTM, CDR2 ANQGSEA. Trimming pared 4 bases from V and 9 bases from J, leaving 19 bases between. Across 18 months, stable Graves' hyperthyroidism was marked by no progression to ophthalmopathy. This clonotype was observed at least ten times. What it binds is unknown.

Sequencing was carried out using blood. This chain joins TRBV29-1 and TRBJ2-1; D gene unclear. This clonotype originated in a woman aged 18-29 years with Graves' hyperthyroidism. The CDR3 spells CSVGIDLADREQFF. CDR3 DNA: TGCAGCGTTGGAATCGACCTTGCGGACCGTGAGCAGTTCTTC.